The present entry profiles one TCR beta chain with its context. Its antigen is undetermined. The length of the CDR3 is 13 residues. The germline V gene encodes CDR1 LGHNA and CDR2 YNFKEQ. The junction had 4 bases not matched to a gene; V was cut back by 6 bases and J by 4 bases. These data belong to a study of shared clonotypes between healthy human individuals. Study-wide findings and caveats: Naive CD4 clonotypes overlapped across a handful of donors at around 4.7%. Larger richness was generally estimated for naive than memory subsets. The sole specimen, blood, was sampled, and tissue repertoires likely differ.

Some clones are missing from TCRdb's copy, which holds only in-frame ones; the method was immunoSEQ multiplex PCR. The table includes 600,000 to 800,000 clones, just under 75% detected once. The specimen sequenced was memory CD4+ T cells sorted from blood. Subset denoted: CD45RA-negative fraction. The chain is built from TRBV4-2 and TRBJ2-7; 9 bases agree with TRBD2. The sequence came from a woman in her twenties or thirties in good health. The CDR3 DNA reads as TGTGCCAGCAGGGGACTAGCTTCTTACGAGCAGTACTTC. It translates to CASRGLASYEQYF.